The 4 T cell receptor beta chains listed next were all sequenced from one sample in a study of T cells in Graves' hyperthyroidism and ophthalmopathy. The investigators amplified TCR beta CDR3 regions from RNA transcripts. Initially, a first-round RT-PCR of the TCR CDR3 employed the HTBI primer set. TCRdb redid the calling of the multiplex PCR reads with MiXCR, one entry per CDR3 protein. The repertoire consists of approximately 640,000 distinct CDR3 sequences, with 15% to 20% occurring once and the leading ten covering 3% to 4%. Sequences were obtained from blood. These receptors were obtained from a woman aged 25 to 39 with Graves' hyperthyroidism.

This clonotype was observed many times. This sequence joins TRBV30 and TRBJ2-3, with D uncertain. Between the trimmed V and J ends, which lost 0 bases and 4 bases, there was a span of 5 bases. The CDR3 is made up of 12 amino acids. Germline V gene data show CDR1 as GTSNPN and CDR2 as SVGIG (reference sequence). This CDR3 reads CAWSVGADTQYF. The CDR3 nucleotides read TGTGCCTGGAGTGTAGGTGCAGATACGCAGTATTTT.

This clonotype was seen more than once but under ten times. The chain has TRBV29-1 and TRBJ2-5, with TRBD2 matching 12 bases. V shed 2 bases and J 4 bases; nucleotides not matched to a gene: 11. CDR1 is SQVTM, CDR2 ANQGSEA, per germline. The CDR3 runs 17 residues. CDR3 DNA: TGCAGCGTTGAATGGTTGCTAGCGGGAGGGCCGGGAGAGACCCAGTACTTC. This encodes CSVEWLLAGGPGETQYF.

The chain combines TRBV5-5 with TRBJ1-1; TRBD1 might be the D (6 bases). The CDR3 spans 12 residues. Germline lookup yields CDR1 SGHKS and CDR2 YYEKEE (reference sequence). The V end was cut by 1 base, the J end by 11 bases, with 12 bases between. The CDR3 region is CASSLSGGRAFF. DNA of the CDR3: TGTGCCAGCAGCTTGTCCGGGGGCCGGGCTTTCTTT.

This clonotype was observed at least ten times. The chain uses TRBV3-1 and TRBJ2-1, with D perhaps matching TRBD1 or TRBD2 (5 bases each). Trimming shortened V by 10 bases and J by 9 bases, and 19 bases separated the two germline ends. Germline V gene data show CDR1 as LGHDT and CDR2 as YNNKEL (reference sequence). This CDR3 spans 13 amino acids. In DNA, the CDR3 is TGTGCCACTGGGGAAAGGGGACCCGGTGAGCAGTTCTTC. It encodes CATGERGPGEQFF.